These T cell receptor beta chains were read from a single sample in a study of blood T cells in healthy people across ages. Each CDR3 protein is one row after TCRdb ran MiXCR on the 5' RACE reads. The sample lists about 810,000 distinct CDR3 sequences, 35% to 40% occurring once. Input material: blood. Every receptor here comes from a man aged 18 to 30 in good health. The CDR3 runs from the conserved cysteine through the conserved F or W. The order of the fields is V gene, CDR3 length, clone size, J gene, D gene, CDR3 protein, CDR3 DNA. D genes are given only for firm matches. Clone size is not always given. Where it is, it says once, few, many or a class for expanded clones.

v_call: TRBV14; cdr3_length: 13; clone_size: .; j_call: TRBJ2-7; d_call: .; cdr3_aa: CASRHDTVYEQYF; cdr3_nt: TGTGCCAGCAGGCACGACACTGTCTACGAGCAGTACTTC
v_call: TRBV6-2/TRBV6-3; cdr3_length: 16; clone_size: few; j_call: TRBJ2-1; d_call: TRBD1; cdr3_aa: CASRLFRDSPKNEQFF; cdr3_nt: TGTGCCAGCAGATTGTTCCGGGACAGTCCAAAGAATGAGCAGTTCTTC
v_call: TRBV4-2; cdr3_length: 13; clone_size: .; j_call: TRBJ2-7; d_call: .; cdr3_aa: CASSQGHGETRYF; cdr3_nt: TGTGCCAGCAGCCAAGGCCACGGGGAGACCCGGTACTTC
v_call: TRBV20-1; cdr3_length: 15; clone_size: few; j_call: TRBJ2-1; d_call: TRBD2; cdr3_aa: CSAQSTSGGRREQFF; cdr3_nt: TGCAGTGCTCAGAGCACTAGCGGGGGAAGACGAGAGCAGTTCTTC
v_call: TRBV15; cdr3_length: 15; clone_size: few; j_call: TRBJ2-1; d_call: TRBD1; cdr3_aa: CATSSGQGIYNEQFF; cdr3_nt: TGTGCCACCAGCTCGGGACAGGGGATTTACAATGAGCAGTTCTTC
v_call: TRBV3-1; cdr3_length: 15; clone_size: .; j_call: TRBJ2-6; d_call: .; cdr3_aa: CASSHRVDGANVLTF; cdr3_nt: TGTGCCAGCAGCCACAGGGTGGACGGGGCCAACGTCCTGACTTTC
v_call: TRBV20-1; cdr3_length: 15; clone_size: .; j_call: TRBJ2-2; d_call: .; cdr3_aa: CSASPNRANTGELFF; cdr3_nt: TGCAGTGCTAGTCCCAACAGGGCGAACACCGGGGAGCTGTTTTTT
v_call: TRBV12-3/TRBV12-4; cdr3_length: 14; clone_size: many; j_call: TRBJ2-3; d_call: TRBD2; cdr3_aa: CASTPGLAGNTQYF; cdr3_nt: TGTGCCAGCACCCCCGGACTAGCGGGAAATACGCAGTATTTT
v_call: TRBV27; cdr3_length: 16; clone_size: .; j_call: TRBJ2-5; d_call: TRBD1; cdr3_aa: CASSWTLRDSQETQYF; cdr3_nt: TGTGCCAGCAGTTGGACCCTTCGGGACAGTCAAGAGACCCAGTACTTC
v_call: TRBV5-1; cdr3_length: 14; clone_size: few; j_call: TRBJ1-1; d_call: .; cdr3_aa: CASSLEVGDTEAFF; cdr3_nt: TGCGCCAGCAGCTTGGAGGTGGGGGACACTGAAGCTTTCTTT
v_call: TRBV29-1; cdr3_length: 12; clone_size: .; j_call: TRBJ2-5; d_call: .; cdr3_aa: CSVGIGRETQYF; cdr3_nt: TGCAGCGTTGGTATAGGGCGGGAGACCCAGTACTTC
v_call: TRBV7-2; cdr3_length: 14; clone_size: .; j_call: TRBJ1-1; d_call: .; cdr3_aa: CASIRGRLNTEAFF; cdr3_nt: TGTGCCAGCATCCGAGGACGGCTGAACACTGAAGCTTTCTTT
v_call: TRBV27; cdr3_length: 14; clone_size: many; j_call: TRBJ2-3; d_call: TRBD2; cdr3_aa: CASSLAGVRDTQYF; cdr3_nt: TGTGCCAGCAGTCTAGCGGGTGTAAGAGATACGCAGTATTTT
v_call: TRBV4-3; cdr3_length: 16; clone_size: many; j_call: TRBJ2-5; d_call: .; cdr3_aa: CASSQDSSAQGETQYF; cdr3_nt: TGCGCCAGCAGCCAAGATTCTTCGGCTCAGGGAGAGACCCAGTACTTC
v_call: TRBV4-3; cdr3_length: 14; clone_size: .; j_call: TRBJ2-1; d_call: .; cdr3_aa: CASSQDRGMGEQFF; cdr3_nt: TGCGCCAGCAGCCAAGATCGAGGGATGGGGGAGCAGTTCTTC
v_call: TRBV5-5; cdr3_length: 14; clone_size: .; j_call: TRBJ2-5; d_call: .; cdr3_aa: CASSLDRLWGTQYF; cdr3_nt: TGTGCCAGCAGCTTGGACAGGCTCTGGGGGACCCAGTACTTC
v_call: TRBV7-2; cdr3_length: 16; clone_size: few; j_call: TRBJ1-2; d_call: TRBD1; cdr3_aa: CASSSSRDRVYGGYTF; cdr3_nt: TGTGCCAGCAGCTCCAGCCGGGACAGGGTTTATGGCGGCTACACCTTC
v_call: TRBV7-6; cdr3_length: 18; clone_size: many; j_call: TRBJ2-4; d_call: TRBD1; cdr3_aa: CASSSGQGSTVAKNIQYF; cdr3_nt: TGTGCCAGCAGCTCTGGACAGGGGAGTACGGTAGCCAAAAACATTCAGTACTTC
v_call: TRBV19; cdr3_length: 19; clone_size: few; j_call: TRBJ2-7; d_call: .; cdr3_aa: CASSSREVRFRRPYNEQYF; cdr3_nt: TGTGCCAGTAGCTCCCGAGAGGTCCGATTTCGGAGACCCTACAATGAGCAGTACTTC
v_call: TRBV4-1; cdr3_length: 13; clone_size: .; j_call: TRBJ1-2; d_call: .; cdr3_aa: CASSQESLYGYTF; cdr3_nt: TGCGCCAGCAGCCAAGAGTCGTTATATGGCTACACCTTC
v_call: TRBV20-1; cdr3_length: 15; clone_size: .; j_call: TRBJ2-1; d_call: .; cdr3_aa: CSARDPVAAGNEQFF; cdr3_nt: TGCAGTGCTAGAGATCCGGTGGCGGCGGGGAATGAGCAGTTCTTC
v_call: TRBV27; cdr3_length: 12; clone_size: .; j_call: TRBJ2-7; d_call: .; cdr3_aa: CASSASGYEQYF; cdr3_nt: TGTGCCAGCAGTGCCTCTGGGTACGAGCAGTACTTC
v_call: TRBV12-3/TRBV12-4; cdr3_length: 12; clone_size: many; j_call: TRBJ2-1; d_call: .; cdr3_aa: CASSPTGNEQFF; cdr3_nt: TGTGCCAGCAGCCCCACAGGAAATGAGCAGTTCTTC
v_call: TRBV11-2; cdr3_length: 14; clone_size: .; j_call: TRBJ2-5; d_call: .; cdr3_aa: CASSLGQQEGTQYF; cdr3_nt: TGTGCCAGCAGCTTAGGACAGCAAGAGGGGACCCAGTACTTC
v_call: TRBV10-3; cdr3_length: 16; clone_size: .; j_call: TRBJ2-5; d_call: TRBD1; cdr3_aa: CAISESPGQGSETQYF; cdr3_nt: TGTGCCATCAGTGAGTCTCCGGGACAGGGATCGGAGACCCAGTACTTC
v_call: TRBV18; cdr3_length: 17; clone_size: few; j_call: TRBJ1-4; d_call: .; cdr3_aa: CASSPSPKGTTNEKLFF; cdr3_nt: TGTGCCAGCTCACCCAGCCCTAAGGGTACAACTAATGAAAAACTGTTTTTT
v_call: TRBV7-2; cdr3_length: 16; clone_size: .; j_call: TRBJ1-3; d_call: .; cdr3_aa: CASSSQTTGSGNTIYF; cdr3_nt: TGTGCCAGCAGCTCCCAAACCACAGGGTCTGGAAACACCATATATTTT
v_call: TRBV7-2; cdr3_length: 18; clone_size: .; j_call: TRBJ2-3; d_call: .; cdr3_aa: CASSLRGAEGVKTDTQYF; cdr3_nt: TGTGCCAGCAGTCTCAGGGGGGCAGAGGGCGTGAAGACAGATACGCAGTATTTT
v_call: TRBV7-8; cdr3_length: 17; clone_size: few; j_call: TRBJ2-7; d_call: .; cdr3_aa: CASSLVRGNPPPYEQYF; cdr3_nt: TGTGCCAGCAGCTTAGTGCGAGGGAACCCGCCCCCCTACGAGCAGTACTTC
v_call: TRBV27; cdr3_length: 14; clone_size: .; j_call: TRBJ2-7; d_call: .; cdr3_aa: CASSPGGNYCEQYF; cdr3_nt: TGTGCCAGCAGCCCCGGAGGCAACTACTGCGAGCAGTACTTC
v_call: TRBV14; cdr3_length: 17; clone_size: .; j_call: TRBJ2-7; d_call: .; cdr3_aa: CASSQEYSLSSYNEQYF; cdr3_nt: TGTGCCAGCAGCCAAGAGTACAGCCTCAGCTCCTACAATGAGCAGTACTTC
v_call: TRBV3-1; cdr3_length: 15; clone_size: .; j_call: TRBJ1-1; d_call: TRBD1; cdr3_aa: CASSSDQGGNTEAFF; cdr3_nt: TGTGCCAGCAGCTCTGACCAGGGGGGGAACACTGAAGCTTTCTTT
v_call: TRBV19; cdr3_length: 11; clone_size: few; j_call: TRBJ2-1; d_call: .; cdr3_aa: CATGGLNEQFF; cdr3_nt: TGTGCCACCGGAGGGTTAAATGAGCAGTTCTTC
v_call: TRBV11-2; cdr3_length: 15; clone_size: .; j_call: TRBJ2-5; d_call: TRBD2; cdr3_aa: CASSLEGTSYETQYF; cdr3_nt: TGTGCCAGCAGCTTAGAGGGGACTAGCTACGAGACCCAGTACTTC
v_call: TRBV12-3/TRBV12-4; cdr3_length: 14; clone_size: .; j_call: TRBJ2-7; d_call: TRBD1; cdr3_aa: CASSPRTGGCEQYF; cdr3_nt: TGTGCCAGCAGTCCCCGGACAGGAGGCTGCGAGCAGTACTTC
v_call: TRBV7-2; cdr3_length: 14; clone_size: .; j_call: TRBJ2-1; d_call: .; cdr3_aa: CASSLAVLGDEQFF; cdr3_nt: TGTGCCAGCAGCTTAGCGGTCCTGGGCGATGAGCAGTTCTTC
v_call: TRBV12-3/TRBV12-4; cdr3_length: 15; clone_size: many; j_call: TRBJ2-7; d_call: .; cdr3_aa: CASSPPRAQGYEQYF; cdr3_nt: TGTGCCAGCAGCCCCCCCAGGGCTCAAGGCTACGAGCAGTACTTC